The T cell receptor beta chain described here comes from a study of blood T cell repertoires in COVID-19. About the research overall: Samples came from the United States, Italy and Spain, spanning acute and convalescent COVID-19.

The CDR3 has 15 amino acids. Germline assignment: CDR1 SGHTA and CDR2 FQGNSA. The V segment lost 5 bases and the J segment 1 base; nucleotides outside the gene matches: 6. The method was immunoSEQ multiplex PCR; TCRdb's version includes in-frame clones alone and lacks a portion of them. The sample consists of under 75,000 clones, 76% of them appearing once. The source of this sequence is a woman older than 75 with acute or convalescent COVID-19. The chain has TRBV7-2 and TRBJ2-7; 9 nucleotides agree with TRBD2. Sequencing was carried out using peripheral blood. This CDR3 reads CASSLSGRGSYEQYF. The CDR3 coding sequence is TGTGCCAGCAGCCTTAGCGGGAGAGGGTCCTACGAGCAGTACTTC.